A selection of T cell receptor beta chains follows, all from one sample in a study of shared clonotypes between healthy human individuals. Some clones are missing from TCRdb's copy, which holds only in-frame ones; the method was immunoSEQ multiplex PCR. The data hold about 2.1 million clones, with 85% to 95% observed a single time. Sequenced sample: naive CD8+ T cells from PBMCs. The source is a man aged 18 to 30 in good health. Some clones in this sample may be carry-over from other donors' samples. CDR3s include the opening cysteine and the closing phenylalanine or tryptophan. The D gene is left open where the match is weak. Only part of the rows carry a size: once, few, many, or a class if the clone is expanded.

v_call	clone_size	j_call	d_call	cdr3_nt	cdr3_aa
TRBV9	few	TRBJ1-2	.	TGTGCCAGCAGCTCGAGCGGCGAATATGGCTACACCTTC	CASSSSGEYGYTF
TRBV28	.	TRBJ1-1	.	TGTGCCAGCAGTTTAAGAGGCAGGAGGAACACTGAAGCTTTCTTT	CASSLRGRRNTEAFF
TRBV7-6	.	TRBJ2-7	.	TGTGCCAGCAGTTGGGACGCCCGCTCCTACGAGCAGTACTTC	CASSWDARSYEQYF
TRBV15	.	TRBJ1-2	.	TGTGCCACCAGCAGAGACGGGGCAGGGGCTTTGGGAGGTTATGGCTACACCTTC	CATSRDGAGALGGYGYTF
TRBV7-8	.	TRBJ1-5	TRBD1	TGTGCCAGCAGCTTAGGTGGGACAGGGTACAGTCAGCCCCAGCATTTT	CASSLGGTGYSQPQHF
TRBV11-1	.	TRBJ2-7	.	TGTGCCAGCAGTCCACGGGTCCACGAGCAGTACTTC	CASSPRVHEQYF
TRBV27	.	TRBJ2-7	TRBD2	TGTGCCAGCAGTTCCTCCCCGGGACTAGCGGGGTATACCTACGAGCAGTACTTC	CASSSSPGLAGYTYEQYF
TRBV29-1	.	TRBJ1-2	.	TGCAGCGGAGACAGATCCGAGAGTGGCTACACCTTC	CSGDRSESGYTF
TRBV11-2	once	TRBJ2-7	TRBD1	TGTGCCAGCAGACTCCGGGACAGGGCCTACGAGCAGTACTTC	CASRLRDRAYEQYF
TRBV21-1	.	TRBJ1-1	.	TGTGCCAGCAGCAAAGCCCAGCCAGGATTTTCCACTGAAGCTTTCTTT	CASSKAQPGFSTEAFF
TRBV5-6	.	TRBJ1-2	TRBD1	TGTGCCAGCACACAGGGGGCTAACTATGGCTACACCTTC	CASTQGANYGYTF
TRBV6-1	.	TRBJ2-3	TRBD1	TGTGCCAGCAGGACCGGGACAGGGGTGTGGGATACGCAGTATTTT	CASRTGTGVWDTQYF
TRBV27	.	TRBJ1-5	TRBD1	TGTGCCAGCAGTTATGGACAGGGGGAGTATCAGCCCCAGCATTTT	CASSYGQGEYQPQHF
TRBV9	.	TRBJ1-4	TRBD1	TGTGCCAGCAGCGTCGCTGGGACAGGTAATGAAAAACTGTTTTTT	CASSVAGTGNEKLFF
TRBV27	once	TRBJ2-3	.	TGTGCCAGCAGTCCCTCCAGGGGTCTCGCAGATACGCAGTATTTT	CASSPSRGLADTQYF
TRBV6-1	.	TRBJ1-1	.	TGTGCCAGCAGTGAAGGCGGCATCCACAACACTGAAGCTTTCTTT	CASSEGGIHNTEAFF
TRBV9	.	TRBJ2-5	.	TGTGCCAGCAGCGTTGGGTCGTCATCTGAGACCCAGTACTTC	CASSVGSSSETQYF
TRBV7-2	.	TRBJ2-7	.	TGTGCCAGCAGCGCATGGCCCACCTACGAGCAGTACTTC	CASSAWPTYEQYF
TRBV28	.	TRBJ2-7	.	TGTGCCAGCAGTTTGGGTAGTTCCTACGAGCAGTACTTC	CASSLGSSYEQYF
TRBV4-1	.	TRBJ2-7	.	TGCGCCAGCAGCCAAGATCGCTCGGGATTCTACGAGCAGTACTTC	CASSQDRSGFYEQYF
TRBV7-9	.	TRBJ2-1	.	TGTGCCAGCAGCTCAACAAGGGCTAGCCACAATATGGATGAGCAGTTCTTC	CASSSTRASHNMDEQFF
TRBV9	once	TRBJ2-1	.	TGTGCCAGCAGCCCAGGGGATTGGGGTGAGCAGTTCTTC	CASSPGDWGEQFF
TRBV9	.	TRBJ2-7	.	TGTGCCAGCAGCATCACAGGGAACTCCTACGAGCAGTACTTC	CASSITGNSYEQYF
TRBV7-9	.	TRBJ2-7	.	TGTGCCAGCAGCTGGAGCGAGGACGAGCAGTACTTC	CASSWSEDEQYF
TRBV11-2	.	TRBJ1-1	.	TGTGCCAGCAGCTTAACTTCCAGGGTGAACACTGAAGCTTTCTTT	CASSLTSRVNTEAFF
TRBV6-6	few	TRBJ1-1	.	TGTGCCAGCAGTAGGACCCTCATGAACACTGAAGCTTTCTTT	CASSRTLMNTEAFF
TRBV5-1	.	TRBJ2-1	TRBD2	TGCGCCAGCAGCTTGTCTAGCGGGGAGGCGGGTGAGCAGTTCTTC	CASSLSSGEAGEQFF
TRBV4-1	once	TRBJ1-5	.	TGCGCCAGCAGCCAAGGTTTCGGACAGAATCAGCCCCAGCATTTT	CASSQGFGQNQPQHF
TRBV6-5	.	TRBJ2-3	.	TGTGCCAGCCTTAGCGGAGAAGGGTTACCTACGCAGTATTTT	CASLSGEGLPTQYF
TRBV5-1	.	TRBJ2-7	TRBD1	TGCGCCAGCAGCTATGGGACAGCCTACGAGCAGTACTTC	CASSYGTAYEQYF
TRBV11-2	.	TRBJ2-7	TRBD1	TGTGCCAGCAGCTCGAGGACAGGGGGCCCTCCCTACGAGCAGTACTTC	CASSSRTGGPPYEQYF
TRBV19	.	TRBJ1-1	.	TGTGCCAGTAGTTCGGACCCCGGGCCCAACACTGAAGCTTTCTTT	CASSSDPGPNTEAFF
TRBV28	.	TRBJ2-7	TRBD1	TGTGCCAGCAGCCGCGGACAGGGGTTTCTCTACGAGCAGTACTTC	CASSRGQGFLYEQYF
TRBV5-6	once	TRBJ1-2	.	TGTGCCAGCAGCCGACAGAGCCCGGCCTATGGCTACACCTTC	CASSRQSPAYGYTF
TRBV9	.	TRBJ2-1	.	TGTGCCAGCAGCGTAGGTTGGAGGGGGGATCATGAGCAGTTCTTC	CASSVGWRGDHEQFF
TRBV7-3	.	TRBJ2-7	TRBD1	TGTGCCAGCAGCCCGGACAGGAGCGAGCAGTACTTC	CASSPDRSEQYF
TRBV28	.	TRBJ2-3	TRBD2	TGTGCCAGCAGTGAAGAGGTGGGGGGGAAAGATACGCAGTATTTT	CASSEEVGGKDTQYF
TRBV7-9	.	TRBJ2-1	TRBD2	TGTGCCAGCAGCCAAGCGGGAGGGTACTACAATGAGCAGTTCTTC	CASSQAGGYYNEQFF